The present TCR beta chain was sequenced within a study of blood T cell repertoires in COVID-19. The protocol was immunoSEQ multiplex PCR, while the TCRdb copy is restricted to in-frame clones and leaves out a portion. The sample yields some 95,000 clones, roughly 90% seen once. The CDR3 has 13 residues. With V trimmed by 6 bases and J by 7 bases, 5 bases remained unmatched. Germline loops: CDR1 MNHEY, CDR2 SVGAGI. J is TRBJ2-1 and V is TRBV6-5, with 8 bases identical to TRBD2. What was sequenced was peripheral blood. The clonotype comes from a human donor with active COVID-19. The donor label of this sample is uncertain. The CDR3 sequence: CASSFRGGNEQFF. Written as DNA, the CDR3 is TGTGCCAGCAGCTTCCGGGGGGGGAATGAGCAGTTCTTC.